This entry describes one T cell receptor (beta chain). The sample belongs to a study of blood T cell repertoires in COVID-19. This CDR3 is built from 13 residues. Germline V CDR1 and CDR2: KGHSH, LQKENI. V lost 0 bases, J lost 3 bases, and 5 bases lay in between. Data came from immunoSEQ multiplex PCR; TCRdb stores just in-frame clones and leaves some out. The table includes approximately 61,000 clones, roughly three quarters detected once. The TCR sequence derives from a human donor in a cohort sampled during active COVID-19. Sequences were obtained from peripheral blood. The chain combines TRBV18 with TRBJ1-1; D is unclear. As DNA, the CDR3 is TGTGCCAGCTCACCACCGGCGGACACTGAAGCTTTCTTT. It encodes CASSPPADTEAFF.